Following are 8 T cell receptor beta chains from one sample sequenced in a study of vaccination effects on CD4 cells after COVID-19. Ahead of sequencing, the ViraFEST assay grew antigen-specific CD4+ T cells using viral peptide pools. With 9 to 11 days of culture completed, CD4+ T cells were isolated. PCR confirmed that the person was infected with SARS-CoV-2 between March and December 2020. Clones were sequenced by immunoSEQ multiplex PCR, and TCRdb holds only the in-frame ones, with some missing. The top ten hold less than 20% of the sample, which has tens of thousands of clones, 69% seen once. Their target antigens are unknown. The source was CD4+ T cells from PBMCs cultured with SARS-CoV-2 spike peptides, collected before COVID-19 vaccination. The receptors come from a human donor who had a prior SARS-CoV-2 infection.

This clone was detected once. The rearrangement links TRBV27 to TRBJ2-3; D remains ambiguous. Trimming removed 2 bases from V and 9 bases from J, with 12 bases in between. This CDR3 contains 13 residues. CDR1 is MNHEY, CDR2 SMNVEV, per germline (reference sequence). CDR3 DNA sequence: TGTGCCAGCAGTTTAAGGCGCACGGAGACGCAGTATTTT. It codes for CASSLRRTETQYF.

V usage is TRBV7-2 and J usage is TRBJ2-2, with 10 positions matching TRBD1. Germline V lookup: CDR1 SGHTA, CDR2 FQGNSA. Trimming took 5 bases from V and 2 from J; bases not matched to a gene: 5. There are 16 residues in the CDR3. CDR3 loop: CASSPGTGANTGELFF. The CDR3 nucleotides are TGTGCCAGCAGCCCGGGGACAGGGGCTAACACCGGGGAGCTGTTTTTT. Full variable domain (missing parts from reference TRBV7-2 and TRBJ2-2): GAGVSQSPSNKVTEKGKDVELRCDPISGHTALYWYRQSLGQGLEFLIYFQGNSAPDKSGLPSDRFSAERTGGSVSTLTIQRTQQEDSAVYLCASSPGTGANTGELFFGEGSRLTVL.

The chain uses TRBV5-4 and TRBJ2-5; TRBD1 aligns across 7 bases. Germline trimming cut 4 bases from V and 3 bases from J; bases unmatched to any gene: 3. The length of the CDR3 is 13 residues. CDR1 SGHNT and CDR2 YYREEE come from the germline V gene (reference sequence). The CDR3 nucleotides read TGTGCCAGCAGCCCAGGGACAGAAGAGACCCAGTACTTC. This gives the protein CASSPGTEETQYF.

This clone is a singleton in its sample. The gene calls are TRBV11-3 and TRBJ2-7; the D call may be TRBD1 or TRBD2 (5 bases each). Per the germline V gene, CDR1 is SGHNT and CDR2 is YENEEA. Trimming pared 1 base from V and 10 bases from J, leaving 8 bases between. This CDR3 contains 11 residues. The CDR3 is CASSLGGDQYF. CDR3 coding DNA: TGTGCCAGCAGCTTAGGTGGGGACCAGTACTTC.

The chain joins TRBV6-5 to TRBJ1-1; 7 nucleotides agree with TRBD1. From germline, CDR1 is MNHEY and CDR2 SVGAGI. V lost 6 bases and J lost 12; bases outside the gene matches: 7. This CDR3 has 11 residues. The CDR3 DNA sequence: TGTGCCAGCAGCCTGAACAGGGGACCTTTCTTT. The encoded protein is CASSLNRGPFF.

There are a few counts of this clone. The gene calls are TRBV5-6 and TRBJ1-2; D remains unclear. CDR1 SGHDT and CDR2 YYEEEE come from the germline V gene. The CDR3 has 12 amino acids. Trimming pared 4 bases from V and 5 bases from J, leaving 9 bases between. The CDR3 here is CASSRGLYGYTF. The CDR3 coding sequence is TGTGCCAGCAGCCGAGGATTATATGGCTACACCTTC.

The J gene is TRBJ2-1, the V gene TRBV15; a weak D match, TRBD2 (7 bases). V gave up 2 bases and J gave up 9 bases, with 20 bases separating them. The germline gives CDR1 LNHNV, CDR2 YYDKDF (reference sequence). The CDR3 has 16 amino acids. The CDR3 DNA is TGTGCCACCAGCAGACAAGGGGGGGCGGAGGCGGGTGAGCAGTTCTTC. This codes for CATSRQGGAEAGEQFF.

This clone was picked up one time. The sample carries other DNA sequences with the same CDR3. V is TRBV18 and J is TRBJ2-1, with D perhaps TRBD2 (5 bases). The germline V gene encodes CDR1 KGHSH and CDR2 LQKENI. This CDR3 spans 12 amino acids. Trimming pared 2 bases from V and 8 bases from J, leaving 7 bases between. CDR3 in DNA: TGTGCCAGCTCACCAAGTAGCGATGAGCAGTTCTTC. Protein product: CASSPSSDEQFF.